This T cell receptor beta chain was captured in a study of cytotoxic CD8 clonotypes in ibrutinib-treated CLL. Study in general: Included were 11 relapsed/refractory and over 14 treatment-naive patients, of whom approximately 17 were IGHV unmutated. Complete response was seen in 2 patients and partial in 24; about 12 progressed and around 14 stayed remitted after a median roughly six years.

Clones were read by immunoSEQ multiplex PCR, and TCRdb kept only the in-frame ones, dropping some. Among tens of thousands of clones listed, over 50% were seen once. Study results and limitations: Public clonotypes occurred uncommonly; on treatment, they contracted or remained stable. Clonality increased at ibrutinib response, then returned toward baseline at progression.

Germline lookup yields CDR1 SGHDT and CDR2 YYEEEE. The CDR3 loop spans 12 amino acids. V was cut by 0 bases and J by 9 bases, with 10 bases left in between. Comment on this clone: Antigen specificity is unknown.

The receptor was derived from a human donor with chronic lymphocytic leukemia. The sequenced sample was PBMCs, obtained after 24 months of ibrutinib treatment. The chain combines TRBV5-6 with TRBJ2-7; D remains unclear. As DNA, the CDR3 is TGTGCCAGCAGCTTGGCAAGGGTGCGGCAGTACTTC. Its protein product is CASSLARVRQYF.